The sequence of this T cell receptor beta chain was determined in a study of blood T cells in healthy people across ages. This CDR3 is 17 amino acids long. Germline values: CDR1 SGHTA, CDR2 FQGNSA. A second PCR of 7 to 11 cycles used a sample-barcoded 5' primer and a J-beta primer mix. TCRdb fed the 5' RACE reads into MiXCR, producing one record per CDR3 protein. The profile shows some 1.5 million distinct CDR3 sequences, 25% to 30% of them singletons. Each donor was a healthy Caucasian individual from Russia, aged roughly 6 to 95. Isolation recovered at least 7 million PBMCs from every sample. This chain links TRBV7-2 with TRBJ2-7; the match to TRBD2 covers 9 bases. TRBJ2-5 matches the DNA end more closely, so the J call is doubtful. The sequence was obtained from a woman aged 25 to 45 in good health. The sequencing sample was made of blood. As DNA, the CDR3 is TGTGCCAGCAGCCAAGATCTGCGCGGGGGGGCCGGAGAGACCCAGTACTTC. It encodes CASSQDLRGGAGETQYF.